This passage covers 27 T cell receptor beta chains from one sample sequenced in a study of T-cell memory formation after mild COVID-19. MiXCR, applied by TCRdb to the 5' RACE reads, yields one record per CDR3 protein. The sample includes over 450,000 distinct CDR3 sequences, roughly 20% of them seen just once. Sequenced input: PBMCs or a T cell subset sorted from them (not recorded which). The receptors stem from an adult woman who had mild COVID-19 (a few samples of this study predate the infection). Cell type and time point are not known.

This clonotype was observed once. V and J are TRBV2 and TRBJ2-7, with D hard to call. Germline V gene lookup returns CDR1 SNHLY and CDR2 FYNNEI. Trimming took 1 base from V and 5 from J, leaving 12 bases between them. The CDR3 contains 14 residues. CDR3 residues: CASSEGHGVDEQYF. For the CDR3, the DNA is TGTGCCAGCAGTGAAGGGCACGGAGTAGACGAGCAGTACTTC.

This clonotype was counted only a few times. This chain connects TRBV18 to TRBJ2-7; 7 bases match TRBD2. This CDR3 is 15 amino acids long. The junction had 9 bases not matched to a gene; V was cut back by 3 bases and J by 4 bases. CDR1 KGHSH and CDR2 LQKENI come from the germline V gene. The CDR3 DNA reads TGTGCCAGCTCACCCAGGACTAGGGGAAAGTACGAGCAGTACTTC. This sequence encodes CASSPRTRGKYEQYF.

This clonotype was seen a single time. V usage is TRBV15 and J usage is TRBJ2-7; the match to TRBD1 covers 7 bases. Germline assignment: CDR1 LNHNV and CDR2 YYDKDF (reference sequence). The CDR3 totals 16 residues. The V segment lost 4 bases and the J segment 0 bases; nucleotides outside the gene matches: 9. The CDR3 bases are TGTGCCACCAGCACCCGAAGGGACAGACTCTCCTACGAGCAGTACTTC. It yields the protein CATSTRRDRLSYEQYF.

This clonotype was counted a few times. V and J are TRBV7-3 and TRBJ1-2, with D possibly being TRBD1 (5 bases). This CDR3 is built from 15 residues. The germline V gene encodes CDR1 SGHTA and CDR2 FQGTGA. V was pared by 5 bases and J by 4 bases, with 17 bases between. Here the CDR3 reads CASSPGDRPFYGYTF. The DNA of the CDR3 is TGTGCCAGCAGCCCCGGGGACCGTCCTTTCTATGGCTACACCTTC.

CDR3 nucleotides: TGTGCCAGCAGTGTACAGGACGAAAAACTGTTTTTT. The encoded protein is CASSVQDEKLFF. The J gene is TRBJ1-4, the V gene TRBV2; D may be TRBD1 (5 bases). Germline CDR1 SNHLY, CDR2 FYNNEI. V was pared by 4 bases and J by 8 bases, with 8 bases between. The CDR3 spans 12 residues.

The chain uses TRBV30 and TRBJ2-2, with D possibly TRBD1 on 5 matching bases. The germline V and J ends were trimmed by 5 bases and 5 bases, with 21 bases remaining between them. Germline-derived CDR1 and CDR2 are GTSNPN and SVGIG (reference sequence). The CDR3 length is 16 residues. The CDR3 DNA sequence: TGTGCCTGGGGGTCTCTGCAGGGTTCAGGGACCGGGGAGCTGTTTTTT. Translation: CAWGSLQGSGTGELFF.

Note on this clonotype: An end of the junction differs from the germline gene, which may be a read error. This chain connects TRBV12-3 or TRBV12-4 to TRBJ2-2, with D uncertain. The CDR3 runs to 14 residues. The CDR3 coding sequence is TGTGCCATCAGTTCGCCGTTGAACACCGGGGAGCTGTTTTTT. It specifies CAISSPLNTGELFF.

This chain links TRBV10-3 with TRBJ1-5; 7 bases are a match to TRBD1. Germline values: CDR1 ENHRY, CDR2 SYGVKD. The CDR3 has 12 residues. Losses at the gene ends were 11 bases for V and 2 bases for J; bases not matched to a gene: 3. CDR3 region: CAVGQGNQPQHF. CDR3 DNA: TGTGCCGTCGGACAGGGCAATCAGCCCCAGCATTTT.

V and J are TRBV24-1 and TRBJ2-3; D is tentatively TRBD1 or TRBD2 (5 bases each). The germline CDR1 and CDR2 sequences are KGHDR and SFDVKD. V lost 4 bases, J lost 3 bases, and 16 bases lay in between. The CDR3 totals 16 residues. The DNA for the CDR3 is TGTGCCACCAGTGACCCCGGGACGGATCCTACAGATACGCAGTATTTT. It encodes CATSDPGTDPTDTQYF.

This clonotype was seen at least ten times. CDR3 amino acids: CASKSGGDTGELFF. As DNA, the CDR3 is TGTGCCAGCAAGAGCGGCGGGGACACCGGGGAGCTGTTTTTT. The rearrangement links TRBV5-6 to TRBJ2-2, with D perhaps matching TRBD2 (6 bases). With 6 bases removed from V and 3 bases from J, the gap between germline ends came to 12 bases. This CDR3 is built from 14 residues. Germline V CDR1 and CDR2: SGHDT, YYEEEE.

The sample holds a few counts of this clonotype. V gene TRBV7-3 combines with J gene TRBJ2-1; 12 nucleotides align to TRBD2. Trimming cost V 8 bases and J 10 bases; bases outside gene matches: 15. Germline assignment: CDR1 SGHTA and CDR2 FQGTGA. The CDR3 sequence is 16 residues long. In nucleotides, the CDR3 is TGTGCCAGCGGATTCGGGTCTAGCGGGGGGGCCGGGGAGCAGTTCTTC. It yields the protein CASGFGSSGGAGEQFF.

V is TRBV19 and J is TRBJ2-5; D is unresolved. The CDR3 covers 13 residues. Trimming left V 7 bases short and J 0 bases short, with 9 bases between. The germline gives CDR1 LNHDA, CDR2 SQIVND (reference sequence). This CDR3 is CASKPANQETQYF. The CDR3 DNA sequence: TGTGCCAGTAAGCCGGCTAACCAAGAGACCCAGTACTTC.

This clonotype was counted a few times. This chain connects TRBV18 to TRBJ1-1, with no clear D. Per germline, CDR1 KGHSH and CDR2 LQKENI. The length of the CDR3 is 12 residues. Trimming removed 5 bases at V and 1 base at J, with 5 bases between. CDR3 coding DNA: TGTGCCAGCTCAGCCCCGAACACTGAAGCTTTCTTT. This sequence encodes CASSAPNTEAFF.

This clonotype was seen repeatedly, ten times or more. This rearrangement joins TRBV11-2 to TRBJ2-5, with a possible D match to TRBD2 (5 bases). The CDR3 length is 16 residues. Germline V gene sequence: CDR1 SGHAT, CDR2 FQNNGV. Trimming took 2 bases from V and 4 from J, leaving 17 bases between them. The CDR3 region has the DNA TGTGCCAGCAGCTTAACCCCTCTGGGGAGCAGAGAGACCCAGTACTTC. Translated, it gives CASSLTPLGSRETQYF.

This chain joins TRBV6-5 and TRBJ1-1, with D possibly being TRBD1 (6 bases). The CDR3 length is 15 residues. V was shortened by 2 bases and J by 0 bases, with 10 bases between the two germline ends. Germline V CDR1 and CDR2: MNHEY, SVGAGI. CDR3 coding DNA: TGTGCCAGCAGTTACGGGGGGCTGATGAACACTGAAGCTTTCTTT. It encodes CASSYGGLMNTEAFF.

This clonotype has just a few counts. The chain is built from TRBV19 and TRBJ1-1, with 8 positions matching TRBD1. CDR1 is LNHDA, CDR2 SQIVND, per germline (reference sequence). The CDR3 spans 13 residues. With 5 bases clipped from V and 7 bases from J, the junction kept 6 bases outside the gene matches. The DNA for the CDR3 is TGTGCCAGTAGTCGACAGGGGTGGTTTGAAGCTTTCTTT. Translated, it gives CASSRQGWFEAFF.

This clonotype has just a few counts. The chain combines TRBV5-6 with TRBJ2-3; D not resolved. The CDR3 is 13 amino acids. Germline assignment: CDR1 SGHDT and CDR2 YYEEEE. Trimming stripped 0 bases from V and 4 bases from J, with 6 bases between. The CDR3 reads CASSLGPPDTQYF. CDR3 sequence (DNA): TGTGCCAGCAGCTTGGGTCCCCCAGATACGCAGTATTTT.

This clonotype has a single count. The chain links TRBV19 to TRBJ2-1; 11 nucleotides align to TRBD2. Unmatched junction bases numbered 6, after V lost 6 bases and J lost 2 bases. Germline V gene lookup returns CDR1 LNHDA and CDR2 SQIVND (reference sequence). The CDR3 is 16 amino acids. In DNA, the CDR3 is TGTGCCAGTAGCGCTAGCGGGGGGAGGACCTACAATGAGCAGTTCTTC. As protein: CASSASGGRTYNEQFF.

This clonotype was seen only a few times. The rearrangement uses TRBV29-1 and TRBJ2-7, with D unresolved. The V gene lost 2 bases and the J gene lost 7 bases, with 12 bases spanning the gap. The germline V gene encodes CDR1 SQVTM and CDR2 ANQGSEA. The CDR3 runs to 12 residues. DNA for the CDR3: TGCAGCGTTGAAACGGACCTAGGGGAGCAGTACTTC. Translated: CSVETDLGEQYF.

With regard to this clonotype: A read error is possible here, since a much larger clone lies one base away. The chain couples TRBV5-1 to TRBJ1-1; possibly TRBD1 for D (5 bases). Germline assignment: CDR1 SGHRS and CDR2 YFSETQ. The CDR3 has 14 residues. V was trimmed by 0 bases and J by 3 bases, leaving 9 bases between them. This chain's CDR3 is CASSLAAGDTEAFF. The DNA of the CDR3 is TGCGCCAGCAGCTTGGCCGCGGGGGACACTGAAGCTTTCTTT.

This clonotype was seen at least ten times. The chain joins TRBV4-1 to TRBJ2-2, with no clear D. V was shortened by 1 base and J by 0 bases, with 6 bases between the two germline ends. CDR3 length: 15 residues. Germline loops: CDR1 MGHRA, CDR2 YSYEKL. In DNA form, the CDR3 reads TGCGCCAGCAGCCAAGGAACCGCGAACACCGGGGAGCTGTTTTTT. This codes for CASSQGTANTGELFF.

This clonotype was seen a handful of times. This rearrangement joins TRBV15 to TRBJ1-6, with D maybe TRBD1 (6 bases). The CDR3 runs to 15 residues. V shed 1 base and J shed 7 bases, with 11 bases lying between them. Germline V gives CDR1 LNHNV, CDR2 YYDKDF (reference sequence). The CDR3 region is CATSRGDRPNSPLHF. For the CDR3, the DNA is TGTGCCACCAGCAGAGGCGACAGGCCGAATTCACCCCTCCACTTT.

The V gene is TRBV24-1, the J gene TRBJ2-3; D is unresolved. The CDR3 covers 14 residues. The germline V gene encodes CDR1 KGHDR and CDR2 SFDVKD. V gave up 3 bases and J gave up 2 bases, with 8 bases separating them. The CDR3 DNA reads as TGTGCCACCAGTGATAGTGGGTTCACAGATACGCAGTATTTT. It encodes CATSDSGFTDTQYF.

There are a few counts of this clonotype. This chain links TRBV5-1 with TRBJ2-7, with unresolved D. This CDR3 contains 14 residues. Germline V gives CDR1 SGHRS, CDR2 YFSETQ. V lost 0 bases, J lost 0 bases, and 7 bases lay in between. Written as DNA, the CDR3 is TGCGCCAGCAGCTTGGAGGTGACCTCCTACGAGCAGTACTTC. Translating it yields CASSLEVTSYEQYF.

The chain recombines TRBV20-1 with TRBJ2-1, with D possibly matching TRBD2 (5 bases). The germline V gene has CDR1 DFQATT and CDR2 SNEGSKA (reference sequence). CDR3 length: 11 residues. V was shortened by 6 bases and J by 15 bases, with 18 bases between the two germline ends. Written as DNA, the CDR3 is TGCAGTGCGAACAACCTAGCAGTTCGGTTCTTC. This gives the protein CSANNLAVRFF.

The chain has TRBV12-3 or TRBV12-4 and TRBJ1-2; TRBD1 might be the D (6 bases). V lost 3 bases and J lost 4, with 12 bases in between. This CDR3 has 14 residues. The CDR3 region has the DNA TGTGCCAGCAGTTTTTCAGGGGCGGTCTATGGCTACACCTTC. Amino acids: CASSFSGAVYGYTF.

There are a few counts of this clonotype. The J gene is TRBJ2-1, the V gene TRBV24-1, with 11 bases aligning to TRBD2. Per the germline V gene, CDR1 is KGHDR and CDR2 is SFDVKD. J was trimmed by 7 bases and V by 6 bases; bases with no gene match: 10. The CDR3 runs 16 residues. The CDR3 protein is CATSRGSGRAQNEQFF. The DNA of the CDR3 is TGTGCCACCAGTCGTGGTAGCGGGAGGGCCCAGAATGAGCAGTTCTTC.